The clone carrying this T cell receptor beta chain was recorded at least ten times. Its specificity is not known. The CDR3 is made up of 15 amino acids. The sample comes from a study of T-cell reconstitution after alpha-beta-depleted transplantation in children. Findings and limits, study-wide: A year had passed since transplant, and T-cell counts and diversity by then came mostly from newly produced T cells. Reportedly, alpha-beta T cells present about two months post-transplant originated from several hundred expanded clones of graft origin. The origin of high day-60 TCRbeta diversity in some patients lay in surviving recipient T cells and thymic progenitors.

The library targeted TCRbeta and was prepared with unique molecular identifiers. MiXCR, run by TCRdb on the PCR reads, gives a single entry per CDR3 protein. The sample lists 200,000 to 250,000 distinct CDR3 sequences; roughly 10% were seen once. This clonotype originated in a child under two years old with acute myeloid leukemia, due to receive a stem cell transplant. The sequenced sample was PBMCs, obtained before TCRalphabeta/CD19-depleted stem cell transplant. The chain is built from TRBV21-1 and TRBJ2-5. TRBV21-1 is marked as a pseudogene. CDR3 sequence reads: CASSPNGVGQETQYF. The CDR3 DNA reads as TGTGCCAGCAGCCCAAACGGGGTAGGGCAAGAGACCCAGTACTTC.